The clone carrying this T cell receptor beta chain is medium-sized in the sample. This sample is drawn from a study of molecular identifiers for immune sequencing clone quantification. Germline values: CDR1 SGDLS, CDR2 YYNGEE. Deletions cut 3 bases from V and 2 bases from J, with 14 bases between. This CDR3 is built from 16 residues. Each library that profiled naive CD8 cells came from about 20,000 to 1,000,000 sorted cells with 10%, 30% or 50% RNA. Sorting recovered naive CD8 T cells on a CD8+CD4-CCR7+CD45RA+ profile. TCRdb called the PCR reads again in MiXCR, with one record for every CDR3 protein. The sample carries more than 9,500 distinct CDR3 sequences, 15% to 20% recorded once.

The clonotype originates from a human donor in good health. Some libraries in this study had Jurkat cell RNA spiked in. The genes are TRBV9 and TRBJ2-2; possible D gene TRBD2, 5 bases. Material: naive CD8+ T cells from blood, with Jurkat cell RNA spiked in. Subset: FACS-sorted CD8+CD4-CCR7+CD45RA+ naive T cells. Here the CDR3 reads CASSGGPGLNTGELFF. The CDR3 DNA is TGTGCCAGCAGCGGCGGTCCAGGACTCAACACCGGGGAGCTGTTTTTT.